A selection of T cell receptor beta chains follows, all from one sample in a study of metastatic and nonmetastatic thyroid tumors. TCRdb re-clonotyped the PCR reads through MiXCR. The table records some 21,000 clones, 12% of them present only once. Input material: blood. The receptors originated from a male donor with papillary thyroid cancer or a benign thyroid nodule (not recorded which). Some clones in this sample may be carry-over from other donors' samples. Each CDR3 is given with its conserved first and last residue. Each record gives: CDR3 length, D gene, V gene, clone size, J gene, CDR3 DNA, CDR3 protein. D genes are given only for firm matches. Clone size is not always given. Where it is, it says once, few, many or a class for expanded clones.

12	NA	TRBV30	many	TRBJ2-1	TGTGCCACGGAGTCCTCCTACAATGAGCAGTTCTTC	CATESSYNEQFF
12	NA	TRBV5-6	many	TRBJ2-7	TGTGCCAGCGGCCGGGACCAGTACGAGCAGTACTTC	CASGRDQYEQYF
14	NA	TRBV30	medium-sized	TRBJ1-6	TGTGCCTGGAGTGTACTTAGGGGCGATTCACCCCTCCACTTT	CAWSVLRGDSPLHF
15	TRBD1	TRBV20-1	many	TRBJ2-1	TGCAGTGCTTCTACAGGGGGCCCTCACCTCAATGAGCAGTTCTTC	CSASTGGPHLNEQFF
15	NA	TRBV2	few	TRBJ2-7	TGTGCCAGCAGTGACCCTGGGGGGGGCATCTACGAGCAGTACTTC	CASSDPGGGIYEQYF
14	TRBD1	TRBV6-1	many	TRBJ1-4	TGTGCCAGCAGTCCGGGACAGAGTAATGAAAAACTGTTTTTT	CASSPGQSNEKLFF
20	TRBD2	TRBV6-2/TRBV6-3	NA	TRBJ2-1	TGTGCCAGCAGTTACTCGGCCGGGTATAGCGGGACGGCTCGATACAATGAGCAGTTCTTC	CASSYSAGYSGTARYNEQFF
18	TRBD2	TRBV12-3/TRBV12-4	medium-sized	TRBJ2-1	TGTGCCAGCAGTTTTAGCGGGAGGGCCTATTTTTCCTACAATGAGCAGTTCTTC	CASSFSGRAYFSYNEQFF
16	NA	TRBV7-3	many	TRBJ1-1	TGTGCCAGCAGCCCCCATGGGGGGCCTATGAACACTGAAGCTTTCTTT	CASSPHGGPMNTEAFF
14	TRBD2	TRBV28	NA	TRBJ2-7	TGTGCCAGCAGGGGTAGCGGGAGTAGGTACGAGCAGTACTTC	CASRGSGSRYEQYF
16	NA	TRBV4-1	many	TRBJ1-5	TGCGCCAGCAGCCAAGAATCCAGAGGGGACCGTCAGCCCCAGCATTTT	CASSQESRGDRQPQHF
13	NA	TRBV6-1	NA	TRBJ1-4	TGTGCCAGCAGTGCGCAGGGGATGGAAAAACTGTTTTTT	CASSAQGMEKLFF
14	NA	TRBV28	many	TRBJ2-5	TGTGCCAGCAGTTATGCGGTGGGGCGAGAGACCCAGTACTTC	CASSYAVGRETQYF
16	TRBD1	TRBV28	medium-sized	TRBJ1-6	TGTGCCAGCAGTCCGGACAGGGGGGCCTATAATTCACCCCTCCACTTT	CASSPDRGAYNSPLHF
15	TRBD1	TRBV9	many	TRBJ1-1	TGTGCCAGCAGCCCCCAATTACAGGGGGGCACTGAAGCTTTCTTT	CASSPQLQGGTEAFF
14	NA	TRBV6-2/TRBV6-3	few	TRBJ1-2	TGCGCCAGCAGTCCTACTCGGGGAAGCTATGGCTACACCTTC	CASSPTRGSYGYTF
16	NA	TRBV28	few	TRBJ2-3	TGTGCCAGCAGGAAGTGGGGCCGTCGACCCGGGGATACGCAGTATTTT	CASRKWGRRPGDTQYF
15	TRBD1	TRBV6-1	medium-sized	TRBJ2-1	TGTGCCAGCAACCCAGGGACAGGGGTCTTTAATGAGCAGTTCTTC	CASNPGTGVFNEQFF
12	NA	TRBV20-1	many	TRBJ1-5	TGCAGTGCTAGAGAAGGAGGTCAGCCCCAGCATTTT	CSAREGGQPQHF
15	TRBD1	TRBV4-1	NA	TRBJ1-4	TGCGCCAGCAGCCTGGTTCGGGACAGTTGGGAAAAACTGTTTTTT	CASSLVRDSWEKLFF
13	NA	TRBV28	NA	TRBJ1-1	TGTGCCAGCAGTTTACTAACCAGCGCGGCTTCTAGCTTT	CASSLLTSAASSF
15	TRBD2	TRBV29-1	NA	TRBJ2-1	TGCAGCGTTGAAGGGACTAGCGGGAGTAAGAATGAGCAGTTCTTC	CSVEGTSGSKNEQFF
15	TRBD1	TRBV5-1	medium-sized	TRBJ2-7	TGCGCCAGCAGCTTGGGGGGCAGGGGGCGCGTCGAGCAGTACTTC	CASSLGGRGRVEQYF
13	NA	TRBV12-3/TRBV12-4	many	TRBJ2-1	TGTGCCAGCAGTTTCAACAGGGACAATGAGCAGTTCTTC	CASSFNRDNEQFF
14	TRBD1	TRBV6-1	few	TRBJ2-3	TGTGCCAGCAGTTTTGGACAGGGAATAGATACGCAGTATTTT	CASSFGQGIDTQYF
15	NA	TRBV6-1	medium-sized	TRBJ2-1	TGTGCCAGCAGAAAAGGCGGTTCAGGGTACAATGAGCAGTTCTTC	CASRKGGSGYNEQFF
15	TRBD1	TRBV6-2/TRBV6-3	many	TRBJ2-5	TGTGCCAGCAGTTACGAGGACAGGGTACAAGAGACCCAGTACTTC	CASSYEDRVQETQYF
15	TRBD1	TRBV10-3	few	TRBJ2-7	TGTGCCATCAGTGAGTCGGAACAGGGGCGCTACGAGCAGTACTTC	CAISESEQGRYEQYF
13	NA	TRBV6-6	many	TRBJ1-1	TGTGCCAGCAGTTACGGGGGAAACACTGAAGCTTTCTTT	CASSYGGNTEAFF
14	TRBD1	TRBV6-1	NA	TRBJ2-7	TGTGCCAGCAGTCCTGACAGGGCGACCTACGAGCAGTACTTC	CASSPDRATYEQYF
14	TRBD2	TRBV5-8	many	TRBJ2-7	TGTGCCAGCAGCTTTCTAGCGGCGGGCTACGAGCAGTACTTC	CASSFLAAGYEQYF
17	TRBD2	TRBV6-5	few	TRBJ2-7	TGTGCCAGCAGTCTCCGAGGAACTAGCGGGGCCAAGGGAGAGCAGTACTTC	CASSLRGTSGAKGEQYF
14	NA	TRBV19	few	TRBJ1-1	TGTGCCAGTAGTATAGGCCCTATGAACACTGAAGCTTTCTTT	CASSIGPMNTEAFF
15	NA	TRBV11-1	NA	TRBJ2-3	TGTGCCAGCAGCTTAGGAGCGTCCGGCCCAGATACGCAGTGTTTT	CASSLGASGPDTQCF
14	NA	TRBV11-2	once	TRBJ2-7	TGTGCCAGCCCCGAGGGGGTCGGAAGGTACGAGCAGTACTTC	CASPEGVGRYEQYF